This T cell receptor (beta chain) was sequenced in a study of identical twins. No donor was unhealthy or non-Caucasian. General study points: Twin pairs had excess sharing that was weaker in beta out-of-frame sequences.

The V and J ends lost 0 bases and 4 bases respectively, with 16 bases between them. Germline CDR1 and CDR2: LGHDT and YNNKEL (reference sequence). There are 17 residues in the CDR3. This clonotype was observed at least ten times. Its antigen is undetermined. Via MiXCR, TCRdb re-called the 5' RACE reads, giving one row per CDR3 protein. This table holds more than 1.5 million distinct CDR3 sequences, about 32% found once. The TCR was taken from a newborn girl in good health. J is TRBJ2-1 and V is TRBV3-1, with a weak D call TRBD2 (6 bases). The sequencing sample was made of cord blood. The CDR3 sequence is CASSQDLASTFYNEQFF. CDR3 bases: TGTGCCAGCAGCCAAGACCTAGCGTCAACCTTTTACAATGAGCAGTTCTTC.